The 7 T cell receptor beta chains in this list originate from one sample, sequenced in a study of Ad26.COV2.S vaccination and SARS-CoV-2 variants. The data were produced by immunoSEQ multiplex PCR, yet TCRdb's version contains in-frame clones alone and is incomplete. The sample has some 340,000 clones; around 81% are singletons. This sample's treatment: around 19 received Ad26.COV2.S at low or high dose, single or two shots; several received placebo; per-sample allocation not given. Repertoires come from day 63 after the first vaccine or placebo injection. Specimen: peripheral blood, collected in a trial of Ad26.COV2.S vaccine versus placebo. Receptors were obtained from a person between 18 and 65 years old who received the Ad26.COV2.S COVID-19 vaccine or a placebo.

J is TRBJ2-5 and V is TRBV14; D is unclear. The CDR3 extends over 13 amino acids. CDR1 and CDR2 (germline): SGHDN, FVKESK. The germline V and J ends were trimmed by 1 base and 5 bases, with 8 bases remaining between them. The CDR3 loop reads CASSQGLAETQYF. For the CDR3, the DNA is TGTGCCAGCAGCCAAGGCCTGGCGGAGACCCAGTACTTC. Full variable domain (outside the CDR3, taken from reference TRBV14 and TRBJ2-5): EAGVTQFPSHSVIEKGQTVTLRCDPISGHDNLYWYRRVMGKEIKFLLHFVKESKQDESGMPNNRFLAERTGGTYSTLKVQPAELEDSGVYFCASSQGLAETQYFGPGTRLLVL.

The CDR3 loop reads CAISDPSPLHF. The CDR3 coding sequence is TGTGCCATCAGTGACCCCTCACCCCTCCACTTT. The chain employs TRBV10-3 and TRBJ1-6; D is unresolved. The germline CDR1 and CDR2 sequences are ENHRY and SYGVKD. V dropped 3 bases and J dropped 10 bases, with 4 bases sitting between them. The CDR3 has 11 amino acids.

V and J are TRBV7-9 and TRBJ2-3; the D gene is possibly TRBD2 (5 bases). The CDR3 sequence is 13 residues long. Per germline, CDR1 SEHNR and CDR2 FQNEAQ (reference sequence). V dropped 6 bases and J dropped 4 bases, with 11 bases sitting between them. This CDR3 reads CASSSWGADTQYF. CDR3 sequence (DNA): TGTGCCAGCAGTTCTTGGGGAGCAGATACGCAGTATTTT.

The chain joins TRBV9 to TRBJ1-2; TRBD1 matches 8 bases. Trimming cost V 2 bases and J 7 bases; bases outside gene matches: 7. The CDR3 runs 14 residues. CDR1 SGDLS and CDR2 YYNGEE come from the germline V gene. The CDR3 loop is CASSVRGQGGGYTF. Written as DNA, the CDR3 is TGTGCCAGCAGCGTCAGGGGGCAGGGAGGTGGCTACACCTTC.

The chain employs TRBV5-1 and TRBJ2-7, with 8 nucleotides matching TRBD1. The CDR3 runs to 14 residues. V trimming: 0 bases; J trimming: 3 bases; junction bases outside the gene matches: 2. The V gene's germline CDR1 is SGHRS and CDR2 YFSETQ. CDR3 bases: TGCGCCAGCAGCTTGGCCACAGGGGGCTACGAGCAGTACTTC. Its protein product is CASSLATGGYEQYF.

The chain carries TRBV9 and TRBJ2-5; D gene ambiguous. The CDR3 has 13 amino acids. V dropped 3 bases and J dropped 12 bases, with 18 bases sitting between them. Looked up from germline, CDR1 is SGDLS and CDR2 is YYNGEE. Here the CDR3 reads CASSESPLAHEYF. The CDR3 DNA follows: TGTGCCAGCAGCGAGTCCCCTCTGGCCCACGAGTACTTC.

This clone was seen just once. This chain links TRBV27 with TRBJ2-7; TRBD1 agrees at 12 bases. Germline values: CDR1 MNHEY, CDR2 SMNVEV (reference sequence). This CDR3 spans 15 amino acids. Trimming at V came to 5 bases and at J to 5 bases, leaving 7 bases not matched to a gene. CDR3 region: CASSPLGQGANEQYF. The CDR3 DNA follows: TGTGCCAGCAGTCCCCTGGGACAGGGGGCCAACGAGCAGTACTTC.